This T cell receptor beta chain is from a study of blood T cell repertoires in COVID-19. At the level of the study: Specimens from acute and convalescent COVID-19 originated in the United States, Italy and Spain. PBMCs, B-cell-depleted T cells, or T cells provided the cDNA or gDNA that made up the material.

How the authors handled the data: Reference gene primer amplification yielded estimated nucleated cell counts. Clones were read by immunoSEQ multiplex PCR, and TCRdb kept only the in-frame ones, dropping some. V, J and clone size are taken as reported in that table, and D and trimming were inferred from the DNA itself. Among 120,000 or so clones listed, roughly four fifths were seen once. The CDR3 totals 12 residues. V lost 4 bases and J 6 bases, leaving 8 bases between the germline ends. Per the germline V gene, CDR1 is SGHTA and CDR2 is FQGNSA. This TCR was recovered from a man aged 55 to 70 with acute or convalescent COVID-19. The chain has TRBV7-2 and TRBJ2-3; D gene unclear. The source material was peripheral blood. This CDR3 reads CASSSPGDTQYF. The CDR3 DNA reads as TGTGCCAGCAGCTCACCCGGGGATACGCAGTATTTT. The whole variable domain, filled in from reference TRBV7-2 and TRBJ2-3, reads GAGVSQSPSNKVTEKGKDVELRCDPISGHTALYWYRQSLGQGLEFLIYFQGNSAPDKSGLPSDRFSAERTGGSVSTLTIQRTQQEDSAVYLCASSSPGDTQYFGPGTRLTVL.